This TCR beta chain is drawn from a study of T-cell reconstitution after alpha-beta-depleted transplantation in children. Preparation of the TCRbeta library was carried out with unique molecular identifiers. MiXCR, applied by TCRdb to the PCR reads, yields one record per CDR3 protein. The profile shows about 440,000 distinct CDR3 sequences, roughly 44% of them singletons. Trimming pared 5 bases from V and 2 bases from J, leaving 13 bases between. The CDR3 has 15 amino acids. This receptor was taken from a girl aged 2-15 years with aplastic anemia, due to receive a stem cell transplant. The chain links TRBV12-3 or TRBV12-4 to TRBJ1-5; possible D gene TRBD1, 6 bases. Sequenced here: PBMCs, sampled before TCRalphabeta/CD19-depleted stem cell transplant. This CDR3 is CASSQQGQRNQPQHF. CDR3 in DNA: TGTGCCAGCAGTCAGCAAGGACAGCGCAATCAGCCCCAGCATTTT.